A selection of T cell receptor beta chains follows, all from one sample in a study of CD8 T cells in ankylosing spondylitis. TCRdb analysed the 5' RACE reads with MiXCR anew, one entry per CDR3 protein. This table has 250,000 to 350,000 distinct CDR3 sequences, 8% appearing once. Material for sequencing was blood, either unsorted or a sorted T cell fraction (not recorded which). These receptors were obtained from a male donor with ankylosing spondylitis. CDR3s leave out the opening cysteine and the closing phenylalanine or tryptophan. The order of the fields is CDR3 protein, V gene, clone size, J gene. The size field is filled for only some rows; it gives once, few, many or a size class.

CDR3aa: ASSQGLATNEKLF
v_gene: TRBV4-3
abundance: few
j_gene: TRBJ1-4

CDR3aa: ASSQGGLYGYT
v_gene: TRBV5-1
abundance: NA
j_gene: TRBJ1-2

CDR3aa: ACSQGSSLSGANVLT
v_gene: TRBV3-1
abundance: few
j_gene: TRBJ2-6

CDR3aa: SARSKSSYNEQF
v_gene: TRBV20-1
abundance: few
j_gene: TRBJ2-1

CDR3aa: ASSNGGTSPLH
v_gene: TRBV5-1
abundance: many
j_gene: TRBJ1-6

CDR3aa: ASSLFVETQY
v_gene: TRBV28
abundance: NA
j_gene: TRBJ2-5

CDR3aa: ASSLAGDYPDTQY
v_gene: TRBV5-6
abundance: NA
j_gene: TRBJ2-3

CDR3aa: ASSPGQANWNEQF
v_gene: TRBV5-1
abundance: NA
j_gene: TRBJ2-1

CDR3aa: ASSLEAARDEAF
v_gene: TRBV5-1
abundance: NA
j_gene: TRBJ1-1

CDR3aa: ASSLLDRSGYEQY
v_gene: TRBV4-2
abundance: many
j_gene: TRBJ2-7

CDR3aa: ASSRTPGLAGGPRNTGELF
v_gene: TRBV3-1
abundance: NA
j_gene: TRBJ2-2

CDR3aa: ASSPVTGGGYGYT
v_gene: TRBV28
abundance: few
j_gene: TRBJ1-2

CDR3aa: SVLTSGRAGVEQF
v_gene: TRBV29-1
abundance: few
j_gene: TRBJ2-1

CDR3aa: ASSRGTGGQGQPQH
v_gene: TRBV19
abundance: NA
j_gene: TRBJ1-5

CDR3aa: ATEEGRSGELF
v_gene: TRBV2
abundance: NA
j_gene: TRBJ2-2

CDR3aa: ASSWGQGAY
v_gene: TRBV7-9
abundance: few
j_gene: TRBJ2-7

CDR3aa: ASSPLAGDSEQY
v_gene: TRBV28
abundance: many
j_gene: TRBJ2-7

CDR3aa: ASSFSLYEQY
v_gene: TRBV7-9
abundance: few
j_gene: TRBJ2-7

CDR3aa: SARDGEFRDGSYEQY
v_gene: TRBV20-1
abundance: NA
j_gene: TRBJ2-7

CDR3aa: SARAAGLMNTEAF
v_gene: TRBV20-1
abundance: few
j_gene: TRBJ1-1

CDR3aa: ASSLWRGQYYEQY
v_gene: TRBV28
abundance: many
j_gene: TRBJ2-7

CDR3aa: ASSFTGLAESNEQF
v_gene: TRBV5-1
abundance: NA
j_gene: TRBJ2-1

CDR3aa: ASSVNSAYNEQF
v_gene: TRBV9
abundance: few
j_gene: TRBJ2-1

CDR3aa: ASSLVRGIRGKANTGELF
v_gene: TRBV11-1
abundance: few
j_gene: TRBJ2-2

CDR3aa: ASSIEGSLTAYEQY
v_gene: TRBV19
abundance: NA
j_gene: TRBJ2-7

CDR3aa: ASSSSGSGYNEQF
v_gene: TRBV7-3
abundance: many
j_gene: TRBJ2-1

CDR3aa: ASSDNRDYGYT
v_gene: TRBV10-2
abundance: many
j_gene: TRBJ1-2

CDR3aa: ASSLRLAGAPKTQY
v_gene: TRBV12-3/TRBV12-4
abundance: many
j_gene: TRBJ2-5

CDR3aa: SVASGTGSNQPQH
v_gene: TRBV29-1
abundance: many
j_gene: TRBJ1-5

CDR3aa: ASSHRQGSAYEQY
v_gene: TRBV4-3
abundance: NA
j_gene: TRBJ2-7

CDR3aa: SVHQAAGGPRDTQY
v_gene: TRBV29-1
abundance: once
j_gene: TRBJ2-3

CDR3aa: ASNKGTTIGGTEAF
v_gene: TRBV12-3/TRBV12-4
abundance: few
j_gene: TRBJ1-1

CDR3aa: ASSHLRGSQETQY
v_gene: TRBV4-3
abundance: many
j_gene: TRBJ2-5

CDR3aa: ASRPDRVVYEQY
v_gene: TRBV6-1
abundance: few
j_gene: TRBJ2-7

CDR3aa: ASSFATGRIYEQY
v_gene: TRBV7-9
abundance: few
j_gene: TRBJ2-7

CDR3aa: ASSLSGRRGGEQF
v_gene: TRBV18
abundance: few
j_gene: TRBJ2-1

CDR3aa: ASSVRGEETQY
v_gene: TRBV7-6
abundance: NA
j_gene: TRBJ2-5

CDR3aa: SAGPRLAGLYEQY
v_gene: TRBV20-1
abundance: NA
j_gene: TRBJ2-7

CDR3aa: ASTPGLAGINEQF
v_gene: TRBV6-1
abundance: few
j_gene: TRBJ2-1

CDR3aa: ASAYRLGNQPQH
v_gene: TRBV2
abundance: NA
j_gene: TRBJ1-5

CDR3aa: ASGDRGLGYGYT
v_gene: TRBV12-5
abundance: few
j_gene: TRBJ1-2

CDR3aa: AISGNGADSYEQY
v_gene: TRBV10-3
abundance: few
j_gene: TRBJ2-7

CDR3aa: ASSIPGVGTDTQY
v_gene: TRBV19
abundance: NA
j_gene: TRBJ2-3

CDR3aa: SVGQGVFYEQY
v_gene: TRBV29-1
abundance: many
j_gene: TRBJ2-7

CDR3aa: SAKLAASSYEQY
v_gene: TRBV20-1
abundance: few
j_gene: TRBJ2-7

CDR3aa: ASSTRGGGNTEAF
v_gene: TRBV11-2
abundance: NA
j_gene: TRBJ1-1

CDR3aa: ASSAWTAANEQF
v_gene: TRBV9
abundance: NA
j_gene: TRBJ2-1

CDR3aa: SARPDDNEKLF
v_gene: TRBV20-1
abundance: few
j_gene: TRBJ1-4

CDR3aa: ASSLGGTGRETYNEQF
v_gene: TRBV11-1
abundance: many
j_gene: TRBJ2-1

CDR3aa: ASSSTEITGELF
v_gene: TRBV28
abundance: many
j_gene: TRBJ2-2

CDR3aa: ASSLGYPWGETQY
v_gene: TRBV5-1
abundance: many
j_gene: TRBJ2-5

CDR3aa: SARDHSGSTYEQY
v_gene: TRBV20-1
abundance: NA
j_gene: TRBJ2-7

CDR3aa: ASSLPSGTSEQY
v_gene: TRBV7-2
abundance: few
j_gene: TRBJ2-7

CDR3aa: ASSRRTGGLKTGELF
v_gene: TRBV12-3/TRBV12-4
abundance: many
j_gene: TRBJ2-2

CDR3aa: AISEKGSQETQY
v_gene: TRBV10-3
abundance: many
j_gene: TRBJ2-5

CDR3aa: ASSLGVSGRPTYNEQF
v_gene: TRBV5-1
abundance: many
j_gene: TRBJ2-1

CDR3aa: ASRWTSGSQWRETQY
v_gene: TRBV6-2/TRBV6-3
abundance: few
j_gene: TRBJ2-5

CDR3aa: ASSLASLAYEQY
v_gene: TRBV5-1
abundance: NA
j_gene: TRBJ2-7